The text below deals with one T cell receptor (beta chain). Its matching antigen is unknown. Profiled with immunoSEQ multiplex PCR; TCRdb holds only in-frame clones, not every one. This repertoire shows 130,000 to 150,000 clones, about 86% found once; its top ten account for about 5.4%. The germline V gene has CDR1 WNHNN and CDR2 SYGVQD (reference sequence). The CDR3 runs 13 residues. V lost 10 bases and J lost 8, with 20 bases in between. The sample is drawn from a study of T cell responses to AZD1222 COVID-19 vaccine. Study results and caveats: Increased Spike-specific TCR breadth and depth were observed after two AZD1222 doses. Females outnumbered males among donors, who were mostly white British; clonal diversity was possibly underestimated.

The V and J genes are TRBV10-1 and TRBJ1-1; D gene ambiguous. The source of this sequence is an adult who received the AZD1222 COVID-19 vaccine. Here the sequenced sample was peripheral blood, taken 28 days after the second AZD1222 dose. CDR3 sequence (DNA): TGCGCCACCTCGAGGACCTTTTTCGGGGAAGCTTTCTTT. This encodes CATSRTFFGEAFF.